This entry concerns a single TCR beta chain. Its antigen remains unknown. These data originate in a study of CD8+CD57+ T cells in acquired aplastic anemia. Study-level background: The sorted CD4+ and CD8+ cells yielded an average around 3 ug of DNA. Read counts for CD4+ cells (from healthy donors) averaged about 10.8 million.

Study-wide points: About 27 shared CD8+ CDR3s appeared highly expressed within patients' immunodominant clones. Any difference that existed in CD8+ Simpson's diversity between patients and controls was not significant.

The junction had 8 bases not matched to a gene; V was cut back by 6 bases and J by 8 bases. The CDR3 runs 14 residues. Germline V gene sequence: CDR1 MDHEN, CDR2 SYDVKM. Profiling of TCR beta VDJ combinations and CDR3 sequences used genomic DNA as template. TCRdb processed the reads anew with MiXCR; each CDR3 protein has one entry. The data contain some 180,000 distinct CDR3 sequences, approximately 49% of them singletons. This clonotype was sampled from a human donor in good health. The sequenced material came from sorted CD4+, CD8+, or CD8+CD57+ T cells (not recorded which) from PBMCs. This rearrangement joins TRBV28 to TRBJ1-4; 8 bases align to TRBD1. The CDR3 is CASRSGQAYEKLFF. CDR3 in DNA: TGTGCCAGCAGGTCGGGACAGGCCTACGAAAAACTGTTTTTT.